The entry below describes one T cell receptor beta chain. Trimming at V came to 3 bases and at J to 6 bases, leaving 1 base not matched to a gene. The CDR3 has 13 residues. The V gene's germline CDR1 is KGHSH and CDR2 LQKENI. The data originate from a study of blood T cell repertoires in COVID-19. Across the study: The United States, Italy and Spain provided the acute and convalescent COVID-19 samples. PBMCs, B-cell-depleted T cells, or T cells provided the cDNA or gDNA that made up the material.

Original processing methods: Estimation of nucleated cell counts was performed using reference gene primer amplification. The data were produced by immunoSEQ multiplex PCR, yet TCRdb's version contains in-frame clones alone and is incomplete. V and J calls and clone size are those listed in that table; D and trimming were worked out from the DNA. The data hold under 400,000 clones, with roughly 89% observed a single time. Sequencing input: peripheral blood. This receptor was taken from a man aged 18 to 29 with active or convalescent COVID-19. This chain joins TRBV18 and TRBJ1-2, with 10 bases that match TRBD1. As DNA, the CDR3 is TGTGCCAGCTCACCGGGACAGGGGAATGGCTACACCTTC. Protein sequence: CASSPGQGNGYTF.